This T cell receptor beta chain was sequenced in a study of T cell repertoires in cytomegalovirus infection. Study-wide background: It can be stated that public TCR beta signatures indicated CMV infection as well as a matching HLA type.

Worth noting for this clonotype: Its antigen remains unidentified.

The study, taken as a whole, reports: In two of eight donors, the top clonotype was HLA-C-restricted CMV-specific.

TCRdb analysed the reads with MiXCR anew, one entry per CDR3 protein. The table shows about 180,000 distinct CDR3 sequences, with around an eighth occurring only once. Between the trimmed V and J ends, which lost 7 bases and 1 base, there was a span of 16 bases. The CDR3 has 14 residues. CDR1 is SQVTM, CDR2 ANQGSEA, per germline. The source of this sequence is a human donor in good health (CMV status not recorded). Some clones in this sample may be carry-over from other donors' samples. Sequenced: PBMCs. The gene calls are TRBV29-1 and TRBJ2-5; D may be TRBD1 or TRBD2 (5 bases each). The CDR3: CSGLRGDVQETQYF. The CDR3, as DNA: TGCAGCGGCCTCAGAGGGGACGTCCAAGAGACCCAGTACTTC.